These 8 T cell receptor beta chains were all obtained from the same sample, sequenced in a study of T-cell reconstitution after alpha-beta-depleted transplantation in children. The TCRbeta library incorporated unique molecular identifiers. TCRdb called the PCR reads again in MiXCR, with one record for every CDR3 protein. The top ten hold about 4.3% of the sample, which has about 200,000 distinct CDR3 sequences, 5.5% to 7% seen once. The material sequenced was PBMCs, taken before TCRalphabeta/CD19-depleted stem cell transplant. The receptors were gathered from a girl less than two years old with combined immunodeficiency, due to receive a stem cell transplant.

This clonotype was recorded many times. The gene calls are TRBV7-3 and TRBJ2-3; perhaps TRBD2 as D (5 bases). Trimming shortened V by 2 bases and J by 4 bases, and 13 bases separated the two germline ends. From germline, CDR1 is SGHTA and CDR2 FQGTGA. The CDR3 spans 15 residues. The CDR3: CASSLVASLADTQYF. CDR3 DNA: TGTGCCAGCAGCTTAGTAGCTAGCCTCGCAGATACGCAGTATTTT.

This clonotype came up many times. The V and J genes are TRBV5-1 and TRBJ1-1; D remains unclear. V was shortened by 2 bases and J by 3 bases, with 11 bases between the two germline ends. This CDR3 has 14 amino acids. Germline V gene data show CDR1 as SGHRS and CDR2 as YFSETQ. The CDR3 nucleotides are TGCGCCAGCAGCTTCCGAGACCGATACACTGAAGCTTTCTTT. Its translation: CASSFRDRYTEAFF.

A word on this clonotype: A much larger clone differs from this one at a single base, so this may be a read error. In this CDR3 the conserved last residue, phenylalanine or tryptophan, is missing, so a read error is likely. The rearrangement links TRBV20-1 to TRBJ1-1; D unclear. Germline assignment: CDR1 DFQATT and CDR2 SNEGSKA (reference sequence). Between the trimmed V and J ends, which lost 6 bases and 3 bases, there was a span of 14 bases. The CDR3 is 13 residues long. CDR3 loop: CSAPGGMDTEAFV. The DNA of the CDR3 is TGCAGTGCCCCAGGTGGGATGGACACTGAAGCTTTCGTT.

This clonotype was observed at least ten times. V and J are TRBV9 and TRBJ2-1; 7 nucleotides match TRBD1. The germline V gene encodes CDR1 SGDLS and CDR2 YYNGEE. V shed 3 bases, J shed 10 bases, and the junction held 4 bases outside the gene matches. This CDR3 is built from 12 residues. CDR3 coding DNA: TGTGCCAGCAGCGCCACAGGGGCAGAGCAGTTCTTC. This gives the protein CASSATGAEQFF.

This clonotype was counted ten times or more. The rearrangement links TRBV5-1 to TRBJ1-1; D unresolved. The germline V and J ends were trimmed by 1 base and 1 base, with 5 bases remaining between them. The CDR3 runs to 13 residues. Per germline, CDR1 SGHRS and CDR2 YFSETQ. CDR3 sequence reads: CASSLYSNTEAFF. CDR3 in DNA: TGCGCCAGCAGCTTGTACTCGAACACTGAAGCTTTCTTT.

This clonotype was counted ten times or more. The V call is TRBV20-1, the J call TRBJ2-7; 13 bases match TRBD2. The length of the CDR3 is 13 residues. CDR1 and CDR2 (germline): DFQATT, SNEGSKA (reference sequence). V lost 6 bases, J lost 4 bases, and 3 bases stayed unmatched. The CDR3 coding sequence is TGCAGTGCCCTGACTAGCGGGAGGTACGAGCAGTACTTC. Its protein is CSALTSGRYEQYF.

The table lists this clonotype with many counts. The CDR3 nucleotides read TGTGCCAGGACGGGGGCAGCTGACGAGCAGTACTTC. This sequence encodes CARTGAADEQYF. V gene TRBV2 combines with J gene TRBJ2-7; D is tentatively TRBD1 or TRBD2 (6 bases each). Germline V CDR1 and CDR2: SNHLY, FYNNEI. Trimming pared 9 bases from V and 5 bases from J, leaving 14 bases between. The CDR3 sequence is 12 residues long.

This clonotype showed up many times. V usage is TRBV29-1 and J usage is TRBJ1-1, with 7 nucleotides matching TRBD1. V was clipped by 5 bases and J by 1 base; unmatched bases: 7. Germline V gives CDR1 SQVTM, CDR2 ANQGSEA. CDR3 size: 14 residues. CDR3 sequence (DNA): TGCAGCGTTAACCGCAGGGGGAAGAACACTGAAGCTTTCTTT. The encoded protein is CSVNRRGKNTEAFF.